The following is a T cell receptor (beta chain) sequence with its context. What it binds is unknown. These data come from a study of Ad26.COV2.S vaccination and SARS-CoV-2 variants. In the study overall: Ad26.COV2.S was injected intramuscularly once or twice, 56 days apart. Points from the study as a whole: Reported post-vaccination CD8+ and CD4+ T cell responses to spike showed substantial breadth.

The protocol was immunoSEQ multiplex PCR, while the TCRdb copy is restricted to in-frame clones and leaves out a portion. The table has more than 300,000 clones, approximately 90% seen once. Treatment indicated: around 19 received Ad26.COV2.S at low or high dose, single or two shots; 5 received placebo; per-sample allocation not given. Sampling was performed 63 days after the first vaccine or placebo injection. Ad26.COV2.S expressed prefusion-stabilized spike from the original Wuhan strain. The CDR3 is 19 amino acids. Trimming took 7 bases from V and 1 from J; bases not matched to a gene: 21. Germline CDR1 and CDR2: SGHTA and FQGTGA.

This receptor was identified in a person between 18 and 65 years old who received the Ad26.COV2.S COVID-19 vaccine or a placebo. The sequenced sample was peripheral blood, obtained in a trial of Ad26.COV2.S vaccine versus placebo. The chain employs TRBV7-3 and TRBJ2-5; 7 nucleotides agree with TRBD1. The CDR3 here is CASMQSSGRDSKLQETQYF. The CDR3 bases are TGTGCCAGCATGCAAAGCTCCGGTAGGGACAGCAAACTCCAAGAGACCCAGTACTTC.